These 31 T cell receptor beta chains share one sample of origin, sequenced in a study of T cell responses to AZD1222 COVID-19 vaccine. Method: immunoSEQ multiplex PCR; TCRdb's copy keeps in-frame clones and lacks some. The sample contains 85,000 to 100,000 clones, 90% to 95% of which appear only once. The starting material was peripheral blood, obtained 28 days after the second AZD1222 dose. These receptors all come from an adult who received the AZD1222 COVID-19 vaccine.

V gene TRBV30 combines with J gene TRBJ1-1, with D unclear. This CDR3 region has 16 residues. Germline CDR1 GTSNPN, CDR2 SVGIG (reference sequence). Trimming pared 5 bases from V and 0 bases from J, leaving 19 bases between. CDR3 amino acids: CAWVGKVAVMNTEAFF. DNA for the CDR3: TGTGCCTGGGTCGGCAAGGTCGCTGTTATGAACACTGAAGCTTTCTTT.

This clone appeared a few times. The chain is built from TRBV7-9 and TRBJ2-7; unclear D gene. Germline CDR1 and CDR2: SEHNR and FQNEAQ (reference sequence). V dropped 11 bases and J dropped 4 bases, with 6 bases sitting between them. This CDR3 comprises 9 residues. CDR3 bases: TGTGCCGAACGTTACGAGCAGTACTTC. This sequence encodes CAERYEQYF.

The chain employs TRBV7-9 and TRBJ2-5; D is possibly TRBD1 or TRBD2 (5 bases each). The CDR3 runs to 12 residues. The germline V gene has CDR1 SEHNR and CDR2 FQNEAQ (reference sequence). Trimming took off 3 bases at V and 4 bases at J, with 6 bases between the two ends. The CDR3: CASSFGGETQYF. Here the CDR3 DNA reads TGTGCCAGCAGCTTTGGGGGAGAGACCCAGTACTTC.

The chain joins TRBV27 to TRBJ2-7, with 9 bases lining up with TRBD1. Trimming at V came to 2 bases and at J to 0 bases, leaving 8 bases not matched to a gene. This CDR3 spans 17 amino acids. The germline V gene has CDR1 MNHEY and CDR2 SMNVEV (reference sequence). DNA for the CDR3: TGTGCCAGCAGTTTAAGGGGTGGACAGGGGTACTCCTACGAGCAGTACTTC. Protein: CASSLRGGQGYSYEQYF.

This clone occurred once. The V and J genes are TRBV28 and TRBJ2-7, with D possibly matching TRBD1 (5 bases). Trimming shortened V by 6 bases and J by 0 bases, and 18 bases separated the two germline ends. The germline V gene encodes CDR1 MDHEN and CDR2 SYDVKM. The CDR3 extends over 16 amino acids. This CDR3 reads CASSPPGSAASYEQYF. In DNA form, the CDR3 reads TGTGCCAGCAGCCCCCCAGGGTCGGCGGCCTCCTACGAGCAGTACTTC.

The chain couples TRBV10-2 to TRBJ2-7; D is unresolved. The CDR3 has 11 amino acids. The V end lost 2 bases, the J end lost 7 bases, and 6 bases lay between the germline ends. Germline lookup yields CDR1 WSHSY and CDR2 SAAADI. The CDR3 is CASSEDREQYF. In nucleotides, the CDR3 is TGCGCCAGCAGTGAGGACCGGGAGCAGTACTTC.

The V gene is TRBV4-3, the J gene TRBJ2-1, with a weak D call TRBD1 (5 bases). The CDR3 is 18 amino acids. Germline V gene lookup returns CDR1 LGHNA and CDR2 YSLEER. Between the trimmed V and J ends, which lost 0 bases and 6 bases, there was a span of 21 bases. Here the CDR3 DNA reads TGCGCCAGCAGCCAAGAAGCCGAAAGGGGCCTCCTGGGCAATGAGCAGTTCTTC. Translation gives CASSQEAERGLLGNEQFF.

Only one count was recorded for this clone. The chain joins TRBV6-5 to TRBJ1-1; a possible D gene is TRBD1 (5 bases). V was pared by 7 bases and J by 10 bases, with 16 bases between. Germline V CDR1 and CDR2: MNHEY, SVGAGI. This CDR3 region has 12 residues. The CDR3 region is CASTGRVDGAFF. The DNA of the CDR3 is TGTGCCAGCACCGGCAGGGTGGACGGAGCTTTCTTT.

CDR3 coding DNA: TGTGCCAGCAGAGCCGGGACAGGGGCGAACACTGAAGCTTTCTTT. Translation: CASRAGTGANTEAFF. The chain combines TRBV6-4 with TRBJ1-1; 10 nucleotides align to TRBD1. Per the germline V gene, CDR1 is MRHNA and CDR2 is SNTAGT. The CDR3 is 15 amino acids. The ends lost 6 bases at V and 1 base at J; junction bases unmatched: 5.

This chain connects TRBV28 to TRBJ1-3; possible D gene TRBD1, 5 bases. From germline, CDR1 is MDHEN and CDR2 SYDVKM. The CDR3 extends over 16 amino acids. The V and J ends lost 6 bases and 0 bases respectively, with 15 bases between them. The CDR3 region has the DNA TGTGCCAGCAGAGAAGAGACAGCCAGCTCTGGAAACACCATATATTTT. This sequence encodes CASREETASSGNTIYF.

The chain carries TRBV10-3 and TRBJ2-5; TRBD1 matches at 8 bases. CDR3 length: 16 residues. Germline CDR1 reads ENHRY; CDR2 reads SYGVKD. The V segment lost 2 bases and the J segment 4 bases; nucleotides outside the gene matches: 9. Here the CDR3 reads CAISESTGGLAETQYF. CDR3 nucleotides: TGTGCCATCAGTGAGAGCACAGGGGGGTTAGCAGAGACCCAGTACTTC.

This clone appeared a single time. This chain's CDR3 is CASSSGYAGELFF. DNA of the CDR3: TGTGCCAGTAGTTCTGGCTACGCCGGGGAGCTGTTTTTT. This sequence joins TRBV19 and TRBJ2-2; D is ambiguous. The CDR3 is 13 residues long. Germline V CDR1 and CDR2: LNHDA, SQIVND (reference sequence). Trimming stripped 5 bases from V and 6 bases from J, with 10 bases between.

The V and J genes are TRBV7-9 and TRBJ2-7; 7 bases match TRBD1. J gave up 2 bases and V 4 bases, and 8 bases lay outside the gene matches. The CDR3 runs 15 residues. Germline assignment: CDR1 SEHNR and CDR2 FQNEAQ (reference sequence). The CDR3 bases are TGTGCCAGCAGCTCGACAGGGCTCCCTCCCTACGAGCAGTACTTC. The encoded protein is CASSSTGLPPYEQYF.

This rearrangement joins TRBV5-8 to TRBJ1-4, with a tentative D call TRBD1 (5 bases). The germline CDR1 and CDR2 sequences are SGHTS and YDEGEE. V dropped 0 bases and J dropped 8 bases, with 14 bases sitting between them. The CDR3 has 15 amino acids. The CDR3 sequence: CASSLEGLSGEKLFF. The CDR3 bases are TGTGCCAGCAGCTTGGAGGGACTAAGCGGAGAAAAACTGTTTTTT.

DNA for the CDR3: TGTGCCAGCAGTTCGACTAGCGGGAGGGCCGTTGTCGGTATAAATGAGCAGTTCTTC. Translating gives CASSSTSGRAVVGINEQFF. V gene TRBV27 combines with J gene TRBJ2-1, with 14 bases aligning to TRBD2. The V and J ends lost 4 bases and 7 bases, in that order; junction bases with no gene match: 15. This CDR3 region has 19 residues. CDR1 is MNHEY and CDR2 is SMNVEV in the germline V gene (reference sequence).

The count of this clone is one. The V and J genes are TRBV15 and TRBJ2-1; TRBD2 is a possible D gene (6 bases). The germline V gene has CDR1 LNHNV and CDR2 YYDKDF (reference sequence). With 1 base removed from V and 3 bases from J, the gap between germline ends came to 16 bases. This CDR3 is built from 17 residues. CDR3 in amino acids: CATSRAGGMGSYNEQFF. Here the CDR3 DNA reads TGTGCCACCAGCAGAGCGGGCGGGATGGGGAGCTACAATGAGCAGTTCTTC.

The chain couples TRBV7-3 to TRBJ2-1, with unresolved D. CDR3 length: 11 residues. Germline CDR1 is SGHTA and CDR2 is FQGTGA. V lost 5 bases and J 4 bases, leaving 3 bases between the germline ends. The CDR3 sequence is CASSNYNEQFF. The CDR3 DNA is TGTGCCAGCAGCAATTACAATGAGCAGTTCTTC.

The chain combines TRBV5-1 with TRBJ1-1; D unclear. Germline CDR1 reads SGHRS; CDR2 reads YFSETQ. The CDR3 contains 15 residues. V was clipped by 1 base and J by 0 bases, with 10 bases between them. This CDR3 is CASSLSSALNTEAFF. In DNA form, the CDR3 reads TGCGCCAGCAGCTTGAGTTCAGCCTTGAACACTGAAGCTTTCTTT.

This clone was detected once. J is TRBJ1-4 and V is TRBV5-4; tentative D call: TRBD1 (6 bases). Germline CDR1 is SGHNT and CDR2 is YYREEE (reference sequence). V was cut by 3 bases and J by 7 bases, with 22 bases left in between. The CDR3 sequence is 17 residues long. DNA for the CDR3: TGTGCCAGCAGCTCAATCAGGGGCTCCATCAACAGTGAAAAACTGTTTTTT. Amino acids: CASSSIRGSINSEKLFF.

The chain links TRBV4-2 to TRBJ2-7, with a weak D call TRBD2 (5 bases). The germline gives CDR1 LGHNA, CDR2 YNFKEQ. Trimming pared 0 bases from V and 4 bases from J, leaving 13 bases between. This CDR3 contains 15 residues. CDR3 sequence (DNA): TGTGCCAGCAGCCAAGAGGCCGTAGCGAGGTACGAGCAGTACTTC. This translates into CASSQEAVARYEQYF.

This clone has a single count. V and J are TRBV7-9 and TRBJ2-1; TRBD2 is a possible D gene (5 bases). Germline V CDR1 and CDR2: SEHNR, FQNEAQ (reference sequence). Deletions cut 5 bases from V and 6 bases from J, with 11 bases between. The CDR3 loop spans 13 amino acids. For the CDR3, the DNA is TGTGCCAGCAGCCCGGCTGAGGGCAATGAGCAGTTCTTC. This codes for CASSPAEGNEQFF.

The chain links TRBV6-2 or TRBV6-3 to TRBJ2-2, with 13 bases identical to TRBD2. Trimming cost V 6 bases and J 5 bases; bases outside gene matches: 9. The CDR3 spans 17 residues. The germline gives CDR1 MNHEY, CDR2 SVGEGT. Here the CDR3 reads CASSRRTSGRATGELFF. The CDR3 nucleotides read TGTGCCAGCAGCCGACGGACTAGCGGGAGAGCTACCGGGGAGCTGTTTTTT.

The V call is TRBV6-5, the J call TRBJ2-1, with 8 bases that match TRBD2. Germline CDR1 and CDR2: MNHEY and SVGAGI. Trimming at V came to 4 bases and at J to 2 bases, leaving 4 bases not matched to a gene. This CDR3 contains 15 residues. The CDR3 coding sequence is TGTGCCAGCAGTTCGACTAGCGCAACCTACAATGAGCAGTTCTTC. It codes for CASSSTSATYNEQFF.

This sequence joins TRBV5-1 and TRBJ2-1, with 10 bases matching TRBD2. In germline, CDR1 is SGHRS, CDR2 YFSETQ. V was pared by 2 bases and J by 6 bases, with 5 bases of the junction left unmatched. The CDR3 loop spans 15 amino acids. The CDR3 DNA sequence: TGCGCCAGCAGCTTTCTAGCGGGAGAAACCAATGAGCAGTTCTTC. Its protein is CASSFLAGETNEQFF.

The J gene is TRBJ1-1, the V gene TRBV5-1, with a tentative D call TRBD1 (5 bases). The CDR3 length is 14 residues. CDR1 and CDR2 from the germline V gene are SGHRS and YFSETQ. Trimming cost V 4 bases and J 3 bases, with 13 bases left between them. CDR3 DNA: TGCGCCAGCAGCCAGCGGGGGGGATACACTGAAGCTTTCTTT. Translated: CASSQRGGYTEAFF.

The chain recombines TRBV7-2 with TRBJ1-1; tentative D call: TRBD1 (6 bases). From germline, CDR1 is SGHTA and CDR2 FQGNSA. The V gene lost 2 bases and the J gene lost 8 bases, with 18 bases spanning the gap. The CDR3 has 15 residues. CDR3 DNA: TGTGCCAGCAGCTTAAAAGGGGGGGTTTCAGGGGAAGCTTTCTTT. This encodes CASSLKGGVSGEAFF. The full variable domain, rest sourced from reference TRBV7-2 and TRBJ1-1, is GAGVSQSPSNKVTEKGKDVELRCDPISGHTALYWYRQSLGQGLEFLIYFQGNSAPDKSGLPSDRFSAERTGGSVSTLTIQRTQQEDSAVYLCASSLKGGVSGEAFFGQGTRLTVV.

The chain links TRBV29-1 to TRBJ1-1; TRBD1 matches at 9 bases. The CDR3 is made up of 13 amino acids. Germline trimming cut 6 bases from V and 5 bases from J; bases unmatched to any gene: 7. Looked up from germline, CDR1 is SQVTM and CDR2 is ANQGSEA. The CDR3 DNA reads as TGCAGCGTGCTACAGGGGGCGTGGACTGAAGCTTTCTTT. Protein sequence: CSVLQGAWTEAFF.

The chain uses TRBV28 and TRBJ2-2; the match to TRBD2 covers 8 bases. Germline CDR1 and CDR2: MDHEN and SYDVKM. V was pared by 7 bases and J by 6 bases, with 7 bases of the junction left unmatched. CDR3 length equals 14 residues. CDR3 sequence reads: CASTAAGVAGELFF. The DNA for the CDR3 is TGTGCCAGCACAGCAGCGGGAGTTGCCGGGGAGCTGTTTTTT.

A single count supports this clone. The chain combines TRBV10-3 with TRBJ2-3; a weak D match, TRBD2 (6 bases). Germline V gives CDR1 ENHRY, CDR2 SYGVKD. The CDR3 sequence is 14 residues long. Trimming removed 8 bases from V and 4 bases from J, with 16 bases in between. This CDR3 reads CAIGSGGGADTQYF. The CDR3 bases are TGTGCCATCGGTTCCGGTGGAGGGGCAGATACGCAGTATTTT.

The DNA of the CDR3 is TGCGCCAGCAGCTTGGGGCCAGGTGAGCAGTACTTC. Its translation is CASSLGPGEQYF. The genes are TRBV5-1 and TRBJ2-7; D remains ambiguous. CDR1 is SGHRS, CDR2 YFSETQ, per germline. The V gene lost 0 bases and the J gene lost 7 bases, with 8 bases spanning the gap. CDR3 length equals 12 residues.

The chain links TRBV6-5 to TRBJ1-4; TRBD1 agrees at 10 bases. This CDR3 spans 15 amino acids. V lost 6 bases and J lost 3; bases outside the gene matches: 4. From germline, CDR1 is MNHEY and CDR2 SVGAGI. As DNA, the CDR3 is TGTGCCAGCAGGTCCGGACAGGGGGCTAATGAAAAACTGTTTTTT. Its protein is CASRSGQGANEKLFF.